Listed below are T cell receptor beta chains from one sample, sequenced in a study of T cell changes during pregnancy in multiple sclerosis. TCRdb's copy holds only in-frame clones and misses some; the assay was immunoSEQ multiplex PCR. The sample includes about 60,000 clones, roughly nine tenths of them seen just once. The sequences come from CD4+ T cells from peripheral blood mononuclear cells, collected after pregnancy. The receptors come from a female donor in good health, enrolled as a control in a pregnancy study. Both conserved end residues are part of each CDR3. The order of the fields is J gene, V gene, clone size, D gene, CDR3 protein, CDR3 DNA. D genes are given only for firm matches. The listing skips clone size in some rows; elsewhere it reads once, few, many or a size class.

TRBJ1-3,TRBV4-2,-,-,CASSQELAVSFSGNTIYF,TGTGCCAGCAGCCAAGAGTTGGCGGTCAGCTTCTCTGGAAACACCATATATTTT
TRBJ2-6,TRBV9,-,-,CASSVNSGANVLTF,TGTGCCAGCAGCGTCAACTCTGGGGCCAACGTCCTGACTTTC
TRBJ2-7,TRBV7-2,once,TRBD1,CASRNRGSPPYEQYF,TGTGCCAGCAGGAACAGGGGGTCCCCTCCCTACGAGCAGTACTTC
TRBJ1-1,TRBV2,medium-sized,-,CASSAQDNTEAFF,TGTGCCAGCAGTGCACAGGATAACACTGAAGCTTTCTTT
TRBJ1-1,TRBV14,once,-,CASSQRAGDTEAFF,TGTGCCAGCAGCCAAAGGGCAGGGGACACTGAAGCTTTCTTT
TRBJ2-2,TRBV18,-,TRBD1,CASFPGQGSGELFF,TGTGCCAGCTTCCCGGGACAGGGGTCCGGGGAGCTGTTTTTT
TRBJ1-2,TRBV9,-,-,CASSVAQDSLGDGYTF,TGTGCCAGCAGCGTGGCCCAGGACAGCTTAGGGGATGGCTACACCTTC
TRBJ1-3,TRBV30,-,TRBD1,CAWSGTGGNTIYF,TGTGCCTGGTCCGGGACAGGTGGAAACACCATATATTTT
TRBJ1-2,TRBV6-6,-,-,CASSWDWTVPYGYTF,TGTGCCAGCAGTTGGGATTGGACAGTACCCTATGGCTACACCTTC
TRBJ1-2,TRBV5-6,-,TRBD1,CASSLSAGGVDYGYTF,TGTGCCAGCAGCTTGTCGGCAGGGGGCGTCGACTATGGCTACACCTTC
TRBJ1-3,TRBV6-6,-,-,CASLITGSPGNTIYF,TGTGCCAGCCTCATAACAGGGTCTCCTGGAAACACCATATATTTT
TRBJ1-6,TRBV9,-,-,CASRLTSVGDSPLHF,TGTGCCAGCAGACTGACATCCGTCGGGGATTCACCCCTCCACTTT
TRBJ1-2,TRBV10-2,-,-,CASSEGDYGYTF,TGCGCCAGCAGTGAGGGAGACTATGGCTACACCTTC
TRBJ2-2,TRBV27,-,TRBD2,CASSLRAGGYGGGTGELFF,TGTGCCAGCAGTTTACGGGCGGGGGGCTACGGAGGAGGGACCGGGGAGCTGTTTTTT
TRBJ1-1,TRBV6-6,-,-,CASSYPGMDEAFF,TGTGCCAGCAGTTACCCGGGTATGGATGAAGCTTTCTTT
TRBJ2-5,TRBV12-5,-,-,CASGFGQQETQYF,TGTGCTAGTGGTTTCGGACAGCAAGAGACCCAGTACTTC
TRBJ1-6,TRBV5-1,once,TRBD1,CASSLGQGKNSPLHF,TGCGCCAGCAGCTTGGGACAGGGGAAAAATTCACCCCTCCACTTT
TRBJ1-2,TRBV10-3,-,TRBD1,CAITGDSPGYTF,TGTGCCATCACCGGGGACAGCCCTGGCTACACCTTC
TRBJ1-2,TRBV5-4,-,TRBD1,CASRLGQGTVGYTF,TGTGCCAGCAGACTGGGACAGGGGACCGTCGGCTACACCTTC
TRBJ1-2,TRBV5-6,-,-,CASSLGGARDGYTF,TGTGCCAGCAGCTTGGGCGGGGCGCGTGATGGCTACACCTTC
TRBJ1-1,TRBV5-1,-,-,CASRYRPTGGEFTEAFF,TGCGCCAGCAGGTATAGACCAACGGGGGGGGAATTCACTGAAGCTTTCTTT
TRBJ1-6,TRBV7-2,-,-,CASSFPGASPLHF,TGTGCCAGCAGCTTCCCGGGAGCTTCACCCCTCCACTTT
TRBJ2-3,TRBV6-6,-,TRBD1,CASSFRTGNTDTQYF,TGTGCCAGCAGTTTTCGGACAGGAAACACAGATACGCAGTATTTT
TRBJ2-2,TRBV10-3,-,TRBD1,CAISGLQGNGGELFF,TGTGCCATCAGTGGGTTACAGGGGAATGGCGGGGAGCTGTTTTTT
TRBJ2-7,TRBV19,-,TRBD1,CASSPMGQGSSYEQYF,TGTGCCAGTAGCCCTATGGGACAGGGGAGCTCCTACGAGCAGTACTTC
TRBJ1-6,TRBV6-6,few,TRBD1,CASSLDRGGYSPLHF,TGTGCCAGCAGTTTGGACAGGGGGGGGTATTCACCCCTCCACTTT
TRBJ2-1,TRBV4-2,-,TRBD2,CASSQEEERGNNEQFF,TGTGCCAGCAGCCAAGAGGAAGAGCGGGGGAACAATGAGCAGTTCTTC
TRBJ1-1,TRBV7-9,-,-,CASSRRGVNTEAFF,TGTGCCAGCAGCCGGCGGGGGGTGAACACTGAAGCTTTCTTT
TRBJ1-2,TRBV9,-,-,CASSVEGGGYTF,TGTGCCAGCAGCGTAGAAGGGGGTGGCTACACCTTC